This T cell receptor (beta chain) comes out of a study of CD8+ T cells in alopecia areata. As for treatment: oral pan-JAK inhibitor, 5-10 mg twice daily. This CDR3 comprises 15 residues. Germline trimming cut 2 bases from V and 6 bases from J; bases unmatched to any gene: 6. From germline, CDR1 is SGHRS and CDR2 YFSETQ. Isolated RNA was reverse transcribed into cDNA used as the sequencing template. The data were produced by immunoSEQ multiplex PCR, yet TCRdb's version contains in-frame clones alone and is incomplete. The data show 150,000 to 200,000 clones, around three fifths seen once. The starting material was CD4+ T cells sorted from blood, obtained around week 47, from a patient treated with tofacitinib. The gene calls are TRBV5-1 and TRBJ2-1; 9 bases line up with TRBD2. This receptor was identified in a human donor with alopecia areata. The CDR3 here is CASSLQAGGLNEQFF. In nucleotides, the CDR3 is TGCGCCAGCAGCTTACAAGCGGGGGGCCTCAATGAGCAGTTCTTC.